The T cell receptor (beta chain) described here comes from a study of early T cells in non-severe SARS-CoV-2 infection. Study details: Chains were unpaired, as sequencing was done on bulk RNA from unsorted whole blood. Study outcomes and limitations: Clonotype matching in VDJdb favored anti-spike CD8 responses and did not capture private and CD4 specificities.

Regarding this clonotype: The antigen is not known.

The protocol attached unique molecular identifiers to individual cDNA molecules. One entry per CDR3 protein, called by TCRdb with MiXCR from the 5' RACE reads. The data contain tens of thousands of distinct CDR3 sequences, about an eighth of them seen just once; the ten biggest clones take up roughly 1.2%. The J segment lost 2 bases and the V segment lost 1 base, leaving 10 bases of the junction unmatched. The CDR3 runs to 17 residues. The germline V gene encodes CDR1 DFQATT and CDR2 SNEGSKA (reference sequence). The V call is TRBV20-1, the J call TRBJ2-3, with 9 bases matching TRBD2. Sequenced: whole blood. The receptor was isolated from an adult who was a healthcare worker with PCR-confirmed SARS-CoV-2 infection or an uninfected control (not recorded which). The CDR3, as DNA: TGCAGTGCTAGAGGTCCCCCCGCGGGGGGGACCACAGATACGCAGTATTTT. It yields the protein CSARGPPAGGTTDTQYF.